The T cell receptor (beta chain) described here comes from a study of cytomegalovirus exposure and HLA in healthy donors. Amplification used 60 Vbeta primers and 13 Jbeta primers. Measured with immunoSEQ multiplex PCR; TCRdb has only the in-frame clones, and not every one. The sample's table shows some 46,000 clones. Germline V gene lookup returns CDR1 SNHLY and CDR2 FYNNEI. This CDR3 has 14 amino acids. V dropped 8 bases and J dropped 2 bases, with 13 bases sitting between them. The chain links TRBV2 to TRBJ1-5; no firm D call. Sequenced input: PBMCs. The clonotype comes from a male donor in good health and CMV-seronegative. The CDR3 here is CASERQRGNQPQHF. Here the CDR3 DNA reads TGTGCCAGCGAGAGGCAGAGGGGCAATCAGCCCCAGCATTTT.